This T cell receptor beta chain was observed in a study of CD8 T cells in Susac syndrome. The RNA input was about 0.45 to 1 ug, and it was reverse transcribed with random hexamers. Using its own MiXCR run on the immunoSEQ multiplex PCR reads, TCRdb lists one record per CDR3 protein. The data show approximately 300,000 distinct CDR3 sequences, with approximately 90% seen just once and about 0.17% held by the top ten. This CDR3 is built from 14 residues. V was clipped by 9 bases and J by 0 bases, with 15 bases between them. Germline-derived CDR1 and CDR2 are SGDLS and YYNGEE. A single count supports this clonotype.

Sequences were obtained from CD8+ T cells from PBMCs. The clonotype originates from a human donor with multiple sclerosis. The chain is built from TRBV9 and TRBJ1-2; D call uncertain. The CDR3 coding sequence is TGTGCCACCCGGTCAGAGGAAGCTAACTATGGCTACACCTTC. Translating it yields CATRSEEANYGYTF.